This T cell receptor beta chain is from a study of blood T cell repertoires in COVID-19. Study information: The United States, Italy and Spain supplied acute and convalescent COVID-19 samples. From T cells, B-cell-depleted T cells, or PBMCs came the material, which was cDNA or gDNA.

Followed longitudinally, the Seattle patients had been enrolled during active infection. Per the study methods: Counts of nucleated cells, estimated from reference gene primer amplification, were obtained. TCRdb's table, derived via immunoSEQ multiplex PCR, lists solely in-frame clones and lacks some. The V and J calls and clone size were taken over from that table, and D and trimming were inferred from the DNA. The table includes about 420,000 clones, around nine tenths detected once. The sequenced sample consisted of peripheral blood. The clonotype originates from a man aged 18 to 30 with COVID-19, enrolled during active disease.

CDR3 region: CASSGVDGLAGAQETQYF. Written as DNA, the CDR3 is TGTGCCAGCAGTGGTGTGGATGGACTAGCGGGGGCGCAAGAGACCCAGTACTTC. The V call is TRBV6-1, the J call TRBJ2-5; 13 bases agree with TRBD2. Unmatched junction bases numbered 10, after V lost 4 bases and J lost 2 bases. The CDR3 contains 18 residues. Germline V CDR1 and CDR2: MNHNS, SASEGT.